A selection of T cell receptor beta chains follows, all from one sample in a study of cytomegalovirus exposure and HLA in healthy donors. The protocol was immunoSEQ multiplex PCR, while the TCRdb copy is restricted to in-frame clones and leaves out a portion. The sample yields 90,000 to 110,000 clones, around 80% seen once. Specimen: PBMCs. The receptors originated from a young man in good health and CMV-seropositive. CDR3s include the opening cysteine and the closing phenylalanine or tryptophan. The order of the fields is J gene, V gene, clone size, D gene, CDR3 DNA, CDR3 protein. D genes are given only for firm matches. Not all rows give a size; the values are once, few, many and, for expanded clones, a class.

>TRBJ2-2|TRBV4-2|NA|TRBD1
TGTGCCAGCAGCAGGGACAGGGGGTTTGACACCGGGGAGCTGTTTTTT
CASSRDRGFDTGELFF
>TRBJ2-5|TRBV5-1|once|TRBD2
TGCGCCAGCAGCCCCCGGGGGGGAGAGACCCAGTACTTC
CASSPRGGETQYF
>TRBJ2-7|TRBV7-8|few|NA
TGTGCCAGCAGCCCCGGACATGTTCCCTACGAGCAGTACTTC
CASSPGHVPYEQYF
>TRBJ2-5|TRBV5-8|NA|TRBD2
TGTGCCAGCAGGGGACTAGCCTTAGAGACCCAGTACTTC
CASRGLALETQYF
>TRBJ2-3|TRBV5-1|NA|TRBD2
TGCGCCAGCAGCGCTACTAGCGGGGGGGCGAGCACAGATACGCAGTATTTT
CASSATSGGASTDTQYF
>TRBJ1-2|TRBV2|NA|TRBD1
TGTGCCAGCAGACAGGGGTATGGCTACACCTTC
CASRQGYGYTF
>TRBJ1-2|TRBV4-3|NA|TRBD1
TGCGCCAGCAGCCCCCGGGACAGGGGGTTTGGCTACACCTTC
CASSPRDRGFGYTF
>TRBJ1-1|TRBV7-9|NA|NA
TGTGCCAGCAGCTCCGGGGGGGCATTGGACACTGAAGCTTTCTTT
CASSSGGALDTEAFF
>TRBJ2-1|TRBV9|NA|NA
TGTGCCAGCAGCGTGGGCCTCAATGAGCAGTTCTTC
CASSVGLNEQFF
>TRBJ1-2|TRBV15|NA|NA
TGCGCCACCAGCAGGAGGGGACACCAAAACCATGGCTACACCTTC
CATSRRGHQNHGYTF
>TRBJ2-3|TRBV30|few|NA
TGTGCCTGGAGTTCGGTACTGATGTCCGATACGCAGTATTTT
CAWSSVLMSDTQYF
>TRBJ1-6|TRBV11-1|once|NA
TGTGCCAGCAGCTTAAGTGAGAGTTCACCCCTCCACTTT
CASSLSESSPLHF
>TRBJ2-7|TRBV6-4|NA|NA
TGTGCCAGCACCCAATCCTACGAGCAGTACTTC
CASTQSYEQYF
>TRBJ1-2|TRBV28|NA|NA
TGTGCCAGCAGAGCGGATGGAGGGAGGTCCACCTTC
CASRADGGRSTF
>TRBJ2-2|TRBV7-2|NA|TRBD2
TGTGCCAGCAGCTTCGGGAGTAGCGGGGGGGCCCACACCGGGGAGCTGTTTTTT
CASSFGSSGGAHTGELFF
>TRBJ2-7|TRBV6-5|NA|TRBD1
TGTGCCAGCAACGGGGCCCGACAGGGTACCTACGAGCAGTACTTC
CASNGARQGTYEQYF
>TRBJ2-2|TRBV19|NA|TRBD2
TGTGCCAGTAGTAATGCGGGGGGCACGAACACCGGGGAGCTGTTTTTT
CASSNAGGTNTGELFF
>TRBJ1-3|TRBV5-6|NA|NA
TGTGCCAGCAGCCCGGGGACACAATCTGGAAACACCATATATTTT
CASSPGTQSGNTIYF
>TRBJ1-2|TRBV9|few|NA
TGTGCCAGCAGCGTAGGCAGGGGCCTTCTCACCTTC
CASSVGRGLLTF
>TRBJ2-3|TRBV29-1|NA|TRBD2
TGCAGCGTCCAGACTAGCGGGGGGGCAGATACGCAGTATTTT
CSVQTSGGADTQYF
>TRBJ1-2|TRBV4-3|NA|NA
TGCGCCAGCAGCCAAGAATTCGTGGCAGGGAGGAACTATGGCTACACCTTC
CASSQEFVAGRNYGYTF
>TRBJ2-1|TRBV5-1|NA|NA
TGCGCCAGCAGCTTAACAGTCCCCTATGAGCAGTTCTTC
CASSLTVPYEQFF
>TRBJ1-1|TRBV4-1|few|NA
TGCGCCAGCAGCCTCAACTCGGTCGCCCTGTCTGGGCGGCGAGGGACTGAAGCTTTCTTT
CASSLNSVALSGRRGTEAFF
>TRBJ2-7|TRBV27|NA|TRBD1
TGTGCCAGCAGTCTTATTCAGGGGGCGAATAGTGGGCAGTACTTC
CASSLIQGANSGQYF
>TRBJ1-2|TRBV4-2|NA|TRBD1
TGTGCCAGCAGCCAAGATAACGCAGGGGGAAACTATGGCTACACCTTC
CASSQDNAGGNYGYTF
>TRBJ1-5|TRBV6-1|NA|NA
TGTGCCAGCAGTGGGGACTTTAAACAGCCCCAGCATTTT
CASSGDFKQPQHF
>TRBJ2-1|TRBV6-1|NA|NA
TGTGCCAGCTCGGGTGGGAGCTCCTACAATGAGCAGTTCTTC
CASSGGSSYNEQFF
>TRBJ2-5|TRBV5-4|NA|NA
TGTGCCAGCAGCTTGGCGGCGGGTGAAGAGACCCAGTACTTC
CASSLAAGEETQYF
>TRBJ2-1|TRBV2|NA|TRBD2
TGTGCCAGCAGCCAACTAGCGGGCTCATACAATGAGCAGTTCTTC
CASSQLAGSYNEQFF
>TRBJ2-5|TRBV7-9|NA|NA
TGTGCCAGCATCGGACGTCCAGGGGAAGAGACCCAGTACTTC
CASIGRPGEETQYF
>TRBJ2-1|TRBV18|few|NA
TGTGCCAGCTCACCACCGATGACCCCGAGCGATGAGCAGTTCTTC
CASSPPMTPSDEQFF
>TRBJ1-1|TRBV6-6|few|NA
TGTGCCAGCAGTTATGGGGCAGGGCGAACTGAAGCTTTCTTT
CASSYGAGRTEAFF
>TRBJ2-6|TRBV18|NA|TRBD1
TGTGCCAGCTCACCACCGGCCAGGGGGCAAAACCCTGGCTCTGGGGCCAACGTCCTGACTTTC
CASSPPARGQNPGSGANVLTF
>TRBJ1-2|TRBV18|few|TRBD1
TGTGCCAGCTCGACCGAGGGACAGGGCTATGGCTACACCTTC
CASSTEGQGYGYTF
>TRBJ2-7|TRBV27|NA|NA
TGTGCCAGCGTAGCACCAAACTCCTACGAGCAGTACTTC
CASVAPNSYEQYF
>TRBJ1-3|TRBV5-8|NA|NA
TGTGCCAGCAGCCTGACGGGGGGCTCTGGAAACACCATATATTTT
CASSLTGGSGNTIYF
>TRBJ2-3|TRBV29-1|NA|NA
TGCAGCGTCGGCGGGTTGGATACGCAGTATTTT
CSVGGLDTQYF
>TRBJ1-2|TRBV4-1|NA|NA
TGCGCCAGCAGCCAAGGGTCAGCTAACTATGGCTACACCTTC
CASSQGSANYGYTF
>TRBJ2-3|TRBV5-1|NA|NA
TGCGCCAGCAGTGTTGCGGGATTCACAGATACGCAGTATTTT
CASSVAGFTDTQYF
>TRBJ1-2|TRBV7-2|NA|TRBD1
TGTGCCAGCAGCTTAGGGGACAGGGTTGCGGGCTACACCTTC
CASSLGDRVAGYTF
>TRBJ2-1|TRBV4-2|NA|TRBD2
TGTGCCAGCAGCCAAGTGGGGTCTAGCGGGGGCAATGAGCAGTTCTTC
CASSQVGSSGGNEQFF
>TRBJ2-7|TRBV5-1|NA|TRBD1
TGCGCCAGCAGCTTGGTGGACCCGGGACAGGGAAACGAGCAGTACTTC
CASSLVDPGQGNEQYF
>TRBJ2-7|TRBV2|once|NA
TGTGCCAGCAGTGAACTGGGGGTTGGGGGCCGAAGTGGGTACGAGCAGTACTTC
CASSELGVGGRSGYEQYF
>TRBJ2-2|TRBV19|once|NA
TGTGCCAGTACCCAGACCGGGGAGCTGTTTTTT
CASTQTGELFF
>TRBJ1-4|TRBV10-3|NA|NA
TGTGCCATCAGCGAAACTGATGGGGGCGAAAAACTGTTTTTT
CAISETDGGEKLFF
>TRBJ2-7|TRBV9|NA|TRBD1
TGTGCCAGCAGCACCCGGGACAGGGGTTTCGACGAGCAGTACTTC
CASSTRDRGFDEQYF
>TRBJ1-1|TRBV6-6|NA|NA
TGTGCCAGCAGTTACAGCGGGGATTTGAACACTGAAGCTTTCTTT
CASSYSGDLNTEAFF
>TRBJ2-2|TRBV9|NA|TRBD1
TGTGCCAGCAGCGCTCCATCCGGACAGGGGAATTTCGGGGAGCTGTTTTTT
CASSAPSGQGNFGELFF
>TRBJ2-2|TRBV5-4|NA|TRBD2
TGTGCCAGCAGCTTGGGGGGCGGGGGGAGAAGAACCGGGGAGCTGTTTTTT
CASSLGGGGRRTGELFF
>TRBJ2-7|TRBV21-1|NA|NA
TGTGCCAGCAGCAAAGGAAGAGGGTTCCACTCCTACGAGCAGTACTTC
CASSKGRGFHSYEQYF
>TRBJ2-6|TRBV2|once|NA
TGTGCCAGCAGTACCGGGAGCTCTGGGGCCAACGTCCTGACTTTC
CASSTGSSGANVLTF
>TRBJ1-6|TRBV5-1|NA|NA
TGCGCCAGCAGCTTGGGGCGGGATTCACCCCTCCACTTT
CASSLGRDSPLHF
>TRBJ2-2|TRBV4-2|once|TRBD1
TGTGCCAGCAGCCAAGATGGTGCAGGGGGAACCGGGGAGCTGTTTTTT
CASSQDGAGGTGELFF
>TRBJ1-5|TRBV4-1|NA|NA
TGCGCCAGCAGCTCCCGACAGGTACTAACTGGGGGCAATCAGCCCCAGCATTTT
CASSSRQVLTGGNQPQHF
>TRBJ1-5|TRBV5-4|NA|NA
TGTGCCAGCAGCCGGTCGGGGGAGCCCCAGCATTTT
CASSRSGEPQHF
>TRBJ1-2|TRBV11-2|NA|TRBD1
TGTGCCAGCAGCTTGGACAGGGAGGGAGAATTATTC
CASSLDREGELF
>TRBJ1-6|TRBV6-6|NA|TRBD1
TGTGCCAGTACGGACAGGGTGGATTCACCCCTCCACTTT
CASTDRVDSPLHF
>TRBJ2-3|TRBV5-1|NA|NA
TGCGCCAGCAGCTTGGTGGGGACAGGGACTAGCGTGATAGATACGCAGTATTTT
CASSLVGTGTSVIDTQYF
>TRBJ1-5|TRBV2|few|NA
TGTGCCAGCAGTGAGGGGGCAGGCGCTCAGCCCCAGCATTTT
CASSEGAGAQPQHF